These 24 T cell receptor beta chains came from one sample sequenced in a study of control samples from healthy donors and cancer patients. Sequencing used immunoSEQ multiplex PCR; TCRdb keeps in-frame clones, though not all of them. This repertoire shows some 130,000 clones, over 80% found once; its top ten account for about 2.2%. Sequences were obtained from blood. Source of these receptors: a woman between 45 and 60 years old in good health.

The CDR3 loop reads CASSDGTGGPEKLFF. CDR3 coding DNA: TGTGCCAGCAGTGACGGTACAGGGGGACCTGAAAAACTGTTTTTT. This chain connects TRBV6-1 to TRBJ1-4; the match to TRBD1 covers 8 bases. CDR1 is MNHNS, CDR2 SASEGT, per germline. The CDR3 extends over 15 amino acids. Trimming at V came to 3 bases and at J to 7 bases, leaving 7 bases not matched to a gene.

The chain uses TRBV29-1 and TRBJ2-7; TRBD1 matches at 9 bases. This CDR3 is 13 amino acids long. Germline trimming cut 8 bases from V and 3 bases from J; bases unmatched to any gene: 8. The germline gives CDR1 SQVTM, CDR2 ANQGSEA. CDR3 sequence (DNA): TGCAGCATTGGTGGGACAGGGAACTACGAGCAGTACTTC. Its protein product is CSIGGTGNYEQYF.

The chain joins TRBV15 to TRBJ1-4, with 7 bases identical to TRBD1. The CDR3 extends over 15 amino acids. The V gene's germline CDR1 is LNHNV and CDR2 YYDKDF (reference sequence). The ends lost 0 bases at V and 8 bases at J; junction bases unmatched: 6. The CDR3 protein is CATSRDRGRREKLFF. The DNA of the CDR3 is TGTGCCACCAGCAGAGATAGGGGGCGCAGGGAAAAACTGTTTTTT.

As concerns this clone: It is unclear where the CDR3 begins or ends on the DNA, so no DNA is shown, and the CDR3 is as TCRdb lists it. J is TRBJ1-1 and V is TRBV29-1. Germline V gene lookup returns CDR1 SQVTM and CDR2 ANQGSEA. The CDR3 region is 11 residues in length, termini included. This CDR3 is CSVEWGAGTFF.

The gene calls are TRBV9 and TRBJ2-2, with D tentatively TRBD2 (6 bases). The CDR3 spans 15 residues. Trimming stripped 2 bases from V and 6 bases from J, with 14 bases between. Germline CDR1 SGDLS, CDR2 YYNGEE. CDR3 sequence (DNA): TGTGCCAGCAGCGTCGCCGGGCCGGGGGCCGGGGAGCTGTTTTTT. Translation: CASSVAGPGAGELFF.

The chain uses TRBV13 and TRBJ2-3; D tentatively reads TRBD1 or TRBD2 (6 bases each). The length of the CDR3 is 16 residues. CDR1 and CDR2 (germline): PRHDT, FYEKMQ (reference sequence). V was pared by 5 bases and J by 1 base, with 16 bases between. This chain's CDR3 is CASSQSRGLRTDTQYF. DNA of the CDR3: TGTGCCAGCAGCCAATCTCGGGGGCTACGCACAGATACGCAGTATTTT.

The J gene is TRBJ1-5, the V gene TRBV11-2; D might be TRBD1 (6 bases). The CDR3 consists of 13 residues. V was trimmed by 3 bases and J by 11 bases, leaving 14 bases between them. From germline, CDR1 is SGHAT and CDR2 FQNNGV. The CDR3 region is CASSFGSSGAQHF. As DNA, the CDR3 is TGTGCCAGCAGCTTCGGATCCTCAGGGGCCCAGCATTTT.

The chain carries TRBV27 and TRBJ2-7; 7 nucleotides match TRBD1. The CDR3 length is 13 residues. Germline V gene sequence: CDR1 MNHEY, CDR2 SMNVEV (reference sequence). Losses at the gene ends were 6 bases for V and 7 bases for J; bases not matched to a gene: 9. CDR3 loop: CASRQGSRKEQYF. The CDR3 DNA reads TGTGCCAGCAGACAGGGGAGTAGAAAAGAGCAGTACTTC.

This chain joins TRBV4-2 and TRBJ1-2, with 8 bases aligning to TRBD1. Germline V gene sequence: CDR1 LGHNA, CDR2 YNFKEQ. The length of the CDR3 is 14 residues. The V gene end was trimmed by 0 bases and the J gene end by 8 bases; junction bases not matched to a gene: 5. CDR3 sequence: CASSQDQGARGYTF. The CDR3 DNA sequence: TGTGCCAGCAGCCAAGATCAGGGGGCGCGCGGCTACACCTTC.

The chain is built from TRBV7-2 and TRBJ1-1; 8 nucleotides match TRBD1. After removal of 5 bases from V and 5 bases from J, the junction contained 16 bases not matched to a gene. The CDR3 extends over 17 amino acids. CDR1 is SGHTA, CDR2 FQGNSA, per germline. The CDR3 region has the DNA TGTGCCAGCAGCCGGGCCGGGACAGGATTTAGCGTAACTGAAGCTTTCTTT. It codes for CASSRAGTGFSVTEAFF.

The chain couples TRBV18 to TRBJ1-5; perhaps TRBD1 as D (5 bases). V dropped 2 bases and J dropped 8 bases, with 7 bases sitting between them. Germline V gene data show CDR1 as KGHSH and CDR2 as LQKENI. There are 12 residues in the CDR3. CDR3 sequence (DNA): TGTGCCAGCTCACCAGGGGGAGAGCCCCAGCATTTT. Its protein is CASSPGGEPQHF.

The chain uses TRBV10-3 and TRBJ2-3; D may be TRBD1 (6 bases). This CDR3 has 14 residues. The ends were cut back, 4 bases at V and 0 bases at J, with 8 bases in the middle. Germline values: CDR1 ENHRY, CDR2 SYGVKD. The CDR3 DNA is TGTGCCATCAGTGGGGGGCCTAGCACAGATACGCAGTATTTT. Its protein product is CAISGGPSTDTQYF.

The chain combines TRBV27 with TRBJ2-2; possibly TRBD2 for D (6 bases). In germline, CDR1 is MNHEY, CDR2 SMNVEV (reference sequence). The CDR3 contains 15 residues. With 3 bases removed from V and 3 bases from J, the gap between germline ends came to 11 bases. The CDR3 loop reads CASSFGGIHTGELFF. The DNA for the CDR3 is TGTGCCAGCAGTTTTGGCGGGATCCACACCGGGGAGCTGTTTTTT.

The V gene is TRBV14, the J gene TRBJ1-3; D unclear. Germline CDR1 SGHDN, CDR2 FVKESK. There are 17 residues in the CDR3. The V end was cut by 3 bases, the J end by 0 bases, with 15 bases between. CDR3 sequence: CASSHPRGGSSGNTIYF. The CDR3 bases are TGTGCCAGCAGCCACCCGCGGGGAGGGAGCTCTGGAAACACCATATATTTT.

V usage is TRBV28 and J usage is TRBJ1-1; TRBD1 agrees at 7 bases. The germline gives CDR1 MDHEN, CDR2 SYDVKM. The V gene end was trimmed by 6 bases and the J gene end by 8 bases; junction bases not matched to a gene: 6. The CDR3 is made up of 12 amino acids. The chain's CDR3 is CASSLTGREAFF. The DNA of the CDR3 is TGTGCCAGCAGCTTGACAGGGCGGGAAGCTTTCTTT.

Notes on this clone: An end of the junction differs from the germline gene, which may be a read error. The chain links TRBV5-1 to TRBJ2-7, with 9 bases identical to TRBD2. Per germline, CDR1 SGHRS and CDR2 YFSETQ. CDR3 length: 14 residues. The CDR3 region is CAGSLGLAPWDQYF. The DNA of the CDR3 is TGCGCCGGCAGCTTGGGACTAGCCCCGTGGGATCAGTACTTC.

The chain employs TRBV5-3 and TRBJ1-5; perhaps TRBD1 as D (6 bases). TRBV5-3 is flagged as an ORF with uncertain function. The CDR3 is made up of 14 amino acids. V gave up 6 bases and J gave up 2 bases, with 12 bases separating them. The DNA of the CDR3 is TGTGCCAGAACAGGGGATGTCGGCAATCAGCCCCAGCATTTT. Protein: CARTGDVGNQPQHF.

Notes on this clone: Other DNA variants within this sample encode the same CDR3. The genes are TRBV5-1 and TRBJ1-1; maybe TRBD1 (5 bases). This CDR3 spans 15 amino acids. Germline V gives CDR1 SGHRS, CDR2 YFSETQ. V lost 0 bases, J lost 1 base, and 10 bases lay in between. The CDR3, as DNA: TGCGCCAGCAGCTTGGTTGCAGGGCCGAACACTGAAGCTTTCTTT. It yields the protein CASSLVAGPNTEAFF.

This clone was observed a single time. CDR3 amino acids: CASSTSRDRGYYEQYF. DNA for the CDR3: TGTGCCAGCAGTACGTCCCGGGACAGGGGGTACTACGAGCAGTACTTC. The gene calls are TRBV5-6 and TRBJ2-7; the match to TRBD1 covers 11 bases. Losses at the gene ends were 5 bases for V and 3 bases for J; bases not matched to a gene: 10. CDR3 length equals 16 residues. Germline lookup yields CDR1 SGHDT and CDR2 YYEEEE.

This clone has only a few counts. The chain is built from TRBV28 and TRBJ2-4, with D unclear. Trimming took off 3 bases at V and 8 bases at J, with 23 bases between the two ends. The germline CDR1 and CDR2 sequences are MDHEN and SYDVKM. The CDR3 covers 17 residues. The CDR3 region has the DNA TGTGCCAGCAGTTTTAGTTCCCTGAGTCCTGGAGTGGACATTCAGTACTTC. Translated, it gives CASSFSSLSPGVDIQYF.

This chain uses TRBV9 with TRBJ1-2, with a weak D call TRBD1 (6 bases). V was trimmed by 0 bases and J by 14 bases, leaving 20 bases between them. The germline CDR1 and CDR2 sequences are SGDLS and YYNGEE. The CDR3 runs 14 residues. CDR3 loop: CASSVGAGDSTLTF. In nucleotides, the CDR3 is TGTGCCAGCAGCGTAGGGGCAGGGGATTCGACCCTTACCTTC.

The CDR3 DNA sequence: TGCGCCAGCAGCTTGGACGTCTTGGACACGCAGTATTTT. Its protein product is CASSLDVLDTQYF. The chain uses TRBV5-1 and TRBJ2-3; D unclear. Germline V gene data show CDR1 as SGHRS and CDR2 as YFSETQ. The CDR3 is made up of 13 amino acids. Trimming removed 0 bases from V and 9 bases from J, with 11 bases in between.

The CDR3 nucleotides are TGCGCCAGCAGCGCCAGGACAGGGGGCAAGTCAGATACGCAGTATTTT. It encodes CASSARTGGKSDTQYF. This rearrangement joins TRBV5-1 to TRBJ2-3; 11 positions agree with TRBD1. V lost 4 bases, J lost 4 bases, and 8 bases stayed unmatched. The CDR3 is 16 amino acids. CDR1 and CDR2 (germline): SGHRS, YFSETQ.

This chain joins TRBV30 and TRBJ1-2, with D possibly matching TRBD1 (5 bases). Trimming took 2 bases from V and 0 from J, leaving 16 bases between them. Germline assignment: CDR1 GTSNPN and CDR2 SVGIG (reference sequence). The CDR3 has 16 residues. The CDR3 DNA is TGTGCCTGGAGTTCAACAGGACGGGGGACTAACTATGGCTACACCTTC. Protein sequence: CAWSSTGRGTNYGYTF.